Sequencing of this T cell receptor (beta chain) was carried out in a study of T cells in Graves' hyperthyroidism and ophthalmopathy. Study-level findings and limits: Most thyroid clonotypes expanded above 0.001 appeared in blood too.

A note on this clonotype: Its antigen is undetermined.

Germline CDR1 and CDR2: MNHEY and SMNVEV (reference sequence). CDR3 length: 15 residues. V lost 5 bases and J lost 5, with 18 bases in between. It was RNA transcripts that yielded the amplified TCR beta CDR3 regions. Researchers ran a first-round RT-PCR on the TCR CDR3 using the HTBI primer set. TCRdb reprocessed the multiplex PCR reads with MiXCR, giving one entry per CDR3 protein. Among 300,000 or so distinct CDR3 sequences listed, over 15% were seen once. The source of the PBMCs was about 10 ml of fresh peripheral blood. The TCR sequence derives from a woman aged 55-75 years with Graves' ophthalmopathy. The chain recombines TRBV27 with TRBJ1-2; D is perhaps TRBD1 (5 bases). The specimen sequenced was blood. CDR3 DNA: TGTGCCAGCAGTATGACAGCCCCGGGGTCTTATGGCTACACCTTC. It codes for CASSMTAPGSYGYTF.